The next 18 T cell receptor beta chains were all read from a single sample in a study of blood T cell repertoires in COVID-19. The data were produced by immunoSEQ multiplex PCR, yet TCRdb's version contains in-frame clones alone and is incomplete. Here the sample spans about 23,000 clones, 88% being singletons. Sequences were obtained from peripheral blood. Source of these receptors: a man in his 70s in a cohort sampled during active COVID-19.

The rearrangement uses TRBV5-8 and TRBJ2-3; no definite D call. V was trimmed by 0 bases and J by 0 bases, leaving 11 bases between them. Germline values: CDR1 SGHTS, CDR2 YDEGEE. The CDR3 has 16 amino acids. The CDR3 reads CASSLGFASSTDTQYF. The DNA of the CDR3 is TGTGCCAGCAGCTTGGGATTTGCGTCTAGCACAGATACGCAGTATTTT.

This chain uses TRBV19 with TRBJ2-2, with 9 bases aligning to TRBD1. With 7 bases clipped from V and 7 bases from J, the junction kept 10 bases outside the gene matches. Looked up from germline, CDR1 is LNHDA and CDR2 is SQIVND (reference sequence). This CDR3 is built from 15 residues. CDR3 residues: CASKLGTGTHGELFF. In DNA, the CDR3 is TGTGCCAGTAAATTAGGGACAGGGACTCACGGGGAGCTGTTTTTT.

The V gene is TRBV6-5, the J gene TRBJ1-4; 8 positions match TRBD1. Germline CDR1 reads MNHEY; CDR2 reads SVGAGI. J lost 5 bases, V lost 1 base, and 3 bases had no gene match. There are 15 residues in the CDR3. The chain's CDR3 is CASSYYGTGNEKLFF. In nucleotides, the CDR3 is TGTGCCAGCAGTTACTACGGGACAGGCAATGAAAAACTGTTTTTT.

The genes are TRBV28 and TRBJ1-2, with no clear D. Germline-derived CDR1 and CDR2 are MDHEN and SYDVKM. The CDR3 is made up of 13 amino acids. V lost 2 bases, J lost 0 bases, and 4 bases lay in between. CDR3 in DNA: TGTGCCAGCAGTTTAAGCACTAACTATGGCTACACCTTC. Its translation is CASSLSTNYGYTF.

For the CDR3, the DNA is TGCGCCAGCAGCGTGGGGACTAGCGCCCCAAACACCGGGGAGCTGTTTTTT. It yields the protein CASSVGTSAPNTGELFF. This chain connects TRBV5-1 to TRBJ2-2; 10 nucleotides line up with TRBD2. This CDR3 contains 17 residues. V lost 4 bases and J lost 2; bases outside the gene matches: 8. From germline, CDR1 is SGHRS and CDR2 YFSETQ.

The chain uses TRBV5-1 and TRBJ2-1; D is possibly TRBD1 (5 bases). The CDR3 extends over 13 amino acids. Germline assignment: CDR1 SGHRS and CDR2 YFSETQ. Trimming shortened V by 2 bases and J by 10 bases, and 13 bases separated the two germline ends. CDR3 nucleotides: TGCGCCAGCAGCTTTGGTGACAGTGCGGAGCAGTTCTTC. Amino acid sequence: CASSFGDSAEQFF. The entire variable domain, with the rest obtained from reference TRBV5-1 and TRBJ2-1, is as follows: KAGVTQTPRYLIKTRGQQVTLSCSPISGHRSVSWYQQTPGQGLQFLFEYFSETQRNKGNFPGRFSGRQFSNSRSEMNVSTLELGDSALYLCASSFGDSAEQFFGPGTRLTVL.

CDR3 in amino acids: CASSGGSEQFF. The CDR3 DNA follows: TGTGCCAGCAGCGGGGGGAGTGAGCAGTTCTTC. V and J are TRBV11-2 and TRBJ2-1, with D possibly being TRBD2 (6 bases). The CDR3 sequence is 11 residues long. Germline assignment: CDR1 SGHAT and CDR2 FQNNGV. Trimming left V 5 bases short and J 9 bases short, with 8 bases between.

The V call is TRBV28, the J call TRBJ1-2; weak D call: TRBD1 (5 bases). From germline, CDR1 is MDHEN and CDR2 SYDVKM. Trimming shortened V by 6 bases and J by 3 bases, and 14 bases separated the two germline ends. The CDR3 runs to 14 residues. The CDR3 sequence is CASRNPREDYGYTF. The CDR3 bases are TGTGCCAGCAGGAATCCCAGGGAGGACTATGGCTACACCTTC.

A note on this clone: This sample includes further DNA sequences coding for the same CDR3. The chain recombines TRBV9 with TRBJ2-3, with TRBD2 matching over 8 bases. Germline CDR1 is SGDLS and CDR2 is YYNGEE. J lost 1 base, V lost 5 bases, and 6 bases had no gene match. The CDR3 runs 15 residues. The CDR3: CASSPPGGRTDTQYF. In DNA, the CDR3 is TGTGCCAGCAGTCCCCCGGGAGGGCGCACAGATACGCAGTATTTT.

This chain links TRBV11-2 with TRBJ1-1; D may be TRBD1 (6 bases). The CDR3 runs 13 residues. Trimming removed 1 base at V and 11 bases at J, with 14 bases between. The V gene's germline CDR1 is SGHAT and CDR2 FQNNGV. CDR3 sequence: CASSLAQQGWAFF. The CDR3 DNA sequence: TGTGCCAGCAGCTTAGCCCAACAGGGATGGGCTTTCTTT.

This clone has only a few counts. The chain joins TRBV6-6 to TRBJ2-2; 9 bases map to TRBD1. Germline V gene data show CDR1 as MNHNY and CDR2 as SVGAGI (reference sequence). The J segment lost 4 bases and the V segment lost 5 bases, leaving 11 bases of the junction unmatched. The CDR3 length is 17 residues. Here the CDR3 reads CASSQPNRGRVTGELFF. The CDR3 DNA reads TGTGCCAGCAGTCAACCTAACAGGGGGCGGGTCACCGGGGAGCTGTTTTTT.

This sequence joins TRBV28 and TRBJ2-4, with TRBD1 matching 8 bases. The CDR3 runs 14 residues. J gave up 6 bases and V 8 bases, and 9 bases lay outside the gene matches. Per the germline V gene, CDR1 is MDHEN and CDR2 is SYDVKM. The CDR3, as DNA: TGTGCCAGCGGACAGAACAGGGGGGTAAACATTCAGTACTTC. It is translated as CASGQNRGVNIQYF.

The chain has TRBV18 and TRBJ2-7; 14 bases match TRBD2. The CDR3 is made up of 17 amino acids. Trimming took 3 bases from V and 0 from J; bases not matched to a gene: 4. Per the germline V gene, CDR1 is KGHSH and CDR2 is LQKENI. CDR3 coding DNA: TGTGCCAGCTCACCGGGACTAGCGGGGGCTTTCTCCTACGAGCAGTACTTC. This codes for CASSPGLAGAFSYEQYF.

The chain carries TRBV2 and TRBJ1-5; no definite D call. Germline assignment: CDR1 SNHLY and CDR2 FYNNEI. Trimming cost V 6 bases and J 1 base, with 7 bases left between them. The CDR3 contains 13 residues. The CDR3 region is CASSRESNQPQHF. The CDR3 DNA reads TGTGCCAGCAGCCGGGAAAGCAATCAGCCCCAGCATTTT.

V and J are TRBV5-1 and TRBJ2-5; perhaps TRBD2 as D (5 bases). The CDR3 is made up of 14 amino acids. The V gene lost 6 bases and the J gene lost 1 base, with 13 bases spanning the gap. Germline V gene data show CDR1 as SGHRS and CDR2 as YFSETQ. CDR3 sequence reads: CASKVLASQETQYF. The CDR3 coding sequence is TGCGCCAGCAAGGTTCTAGCAAGCCAAGAGACCCAGTACTTC.

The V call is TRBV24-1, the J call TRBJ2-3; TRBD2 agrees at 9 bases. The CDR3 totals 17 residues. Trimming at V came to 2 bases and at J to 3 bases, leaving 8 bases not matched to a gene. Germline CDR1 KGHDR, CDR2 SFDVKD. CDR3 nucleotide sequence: TGTGCCACCAGTGATTCGCCGACGACTAGCGGTACAGATACGCAGTATTTT. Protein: CATSDSPTTSGTDTQYF.

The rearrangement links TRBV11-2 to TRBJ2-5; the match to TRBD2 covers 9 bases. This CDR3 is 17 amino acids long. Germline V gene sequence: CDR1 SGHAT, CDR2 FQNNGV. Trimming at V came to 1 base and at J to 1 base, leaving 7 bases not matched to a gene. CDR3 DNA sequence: TGTGCCAGCAGCTTAGGTTGGGGCGGGAGGGGCCAAGAGACCCAGTACTTC. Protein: CASSLGWGGRGQETQYF.

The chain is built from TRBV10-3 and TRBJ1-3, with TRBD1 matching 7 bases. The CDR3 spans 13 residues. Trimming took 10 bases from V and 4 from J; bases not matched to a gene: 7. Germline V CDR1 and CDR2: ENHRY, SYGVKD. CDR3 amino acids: CATRDRLGNTIYF. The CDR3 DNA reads TGTGCCACCAGGGACAGATTAGGAAACACCATATATTTT.